Below are 25 T cell receptor beta chains sequenced from a single sample in a study of blood T cell repertoires in COVID-19. Repertoires were generated with immunoSEQ multiplex PCR, while TCRdb's copy carries only in-frame clones and drops some. The sample gives 310,000 or so clones, around nine tenths of which show up once; 6% to 7% is in the top ten. Sequencing was carried out using PBMCs or T cells enriched from blood (not recorded which). These receptors all stem from a woman aged 40 to 50 who had recovered from COVID-19.

The V call is TRBV27, the J call TRBJ2-7; a weak D match, TRBD2 (5 bases). Germline lookup yields CDR1 MNHEY and CDR2 SMNVEV (reference sequence). Deletions cut 7 bases from V and 2 bases from J, with 15 bases between. CDR3 length: 14 amino acids. The CDR3 loop reads CASTSMRVTYEQYF. The CDR3 coding sequence is TGTGCCAGCACCTCCATGCGGGTTACCTACGAGCAGTACTTC.

DNA for the CDR3: TGTGCCAGAAGCTTGTTACAGGGGAAAGGGTATAGCAATCAGCCCCAGCATTTT. It codes for CARSLLQGKGYSNQPQHF. The chain uses TRBV5-3 and TRBJ1-5; 7 bases align to TRBD1. TRBV5-3 is an ORF, with its function uncertain. Unmatched junction bases numbered 10, after V lost 1 base and J lost 0 bases. CDR3 length equals 18 residues.

The chain couples TRBV24-1 to TRBJ1-2, with a possible D match to TRBD1 (6 bases). The CDR3 is made up of 16 amino acids. V gave up 4 bases and J gave up 3 bases, with 17 bases separating them. Germline-derived CDR1 and CDR2 are KGHDR and SFDVKD. The CDR3: CATSESTKGEYYGYTF. The CDR3 nucleotides read TGTGCCACCAGTGAGTCAACAAAGGGGGAGTACTATGGCTACACCTTC.

The DNA for the CDR3 is TGTGCCAGCAGCACACCGAGCGGGAGGGACTCCTACGAGCAGTACTTC. It codes for CASSTPSGRDSYEQYF. V is TRBV28 and J is TRBJ2-7; TRBD2 aligns across 10 bases. This CDR3 contains 16 residues. V was clipped by 6 bases and J by 0 bases; unmatched bases: 8. Germline lookup yields CDR1 MDHEN and CDR2 SYDVKM.

The CDR3 DNA sequence: TGTGCCAGCAGTTCCTTAAGTAGCTTCGATTCTAATTCACCCCTCCACTTT. Translation: CASSSLSSFDSNSPLHF. The genes are TRBV27 and TRBJ1-6; no firm D call. With 4 bases removed from V and 6 bases from J, the gap between germline ends came to 19 bases. The CDR3 is 17 amino acids. Germline loops: CDR1 MNHEY, CDR2 SMNVEV (reference sequence).

The chain recombines TRBV6-5 with TRBJ2-2; 7 positions agree with TRBD2. Germline V gene sequence: CDR1 MNHEY, CDR2 SVGAGI. The CDR3 contains 15 residues. V lost 6 bases, J lost 5 bases, and 9 bases stayed unmatched. The CDR3: CASSYEGGRTGELFF. CDR3 coding DNA: TGTGCCAGCAGCTACGAGGGAGGGCGGACCGGGGAGCTGTTTTTT.

The gene calls are TRBV5-4 and TRBJ2-1, with D unclear. Germline V gene sequence: CDR1 SGHNT, CDR2 YYREEE (reference sequence). The CDR3 runs 13 residues. The V end lost 2 bases, the J end lost 5 bases, and 8 bases lay between the germline ends. CDR3 DNA sequence: TGTGCCAGCAGCTTAGACTTCAACAATGAGCAGTTCTTC. Protein: CASSLDFNNEQFF. Full variable domain (missing parts from reference TRBV5-4 and TRBJ2-1): ETGVTQSPTHLIKTRGQQVTLRCSSQSGHNTVSWYQQALGQGPQFIFQYYREEENGRGNFPPRFSGLQFPNYSSELNVNALELDDSALYLCASSLDFNNEQFFGPGTRLTVL.

The genes are TRBV7-9 and TRBJ2-5; TRBD1 might be the D (6 bases). Germline V gives CDR1 SEHNR, CDR2 FQNEAQ (reference sequence). V gave up 5 bases and J gave up 2 bases, with 18 bases separating them. CDR3 length: 16 amino acids. DNA of the CDR3: TGTGCCAGCAGCCGCGCGACAGGTCGGACTCAAGAGACCCAGTACTTC. Its protein is CASSRATGRTQETQYF.

This sequence joins TRBV7-2 and TRBJ1-4; 12 bases match TRBD1. The CDR3 spans 16 residues. Germline CDR1 and CDR2: SGHTA and FQGNSA. The V gene end was trimmed by 1 base and the J gene end by 7 bases; junction bases not matched to a gene: 4. The CDR3 protein is CASSLGGQGAGEKLFF. The CDR3 DNA reads as TGTGCCAGCAGCTTAGGGGGACAGGGGGCGGGTGAAAAACTGTTTTTT.

The chain employs TRBV12-3 or TRBV12-4 and TRBJ1-2, with D perhaps matching TRBD1 (5 bases). The germline V and J ends were trimmed by 3 bases and 6 bases, with 11 bases remaining between them. CDR3 length: 13 amino acids. The CDR3, as DNA: TGTGCCAGCAGTTTGCAGGGTGAAGATGGCTACACCTTC. Protein sequence: CASSLQGEDGYTF.

The chain employs TRBV11-2 and TRBJ1-1; no clear D gene. Between the trimmed V and J ends, which lost 5 bases and 5 bases, there was a span of 24 bases. From germline, CDR1 is SGHAT and CDR2 FQNNGV. The CDR3 covers 17 residues. The CDR3 spells CASSASLSGFRGTEAFF. The CDR3, as DNA: TGTGCCAGCAGCGCTTCTTTGTCGGGGTTCCGAGGGACTGAAGCTTTCTTT.

This sequence joins TRBV4-3 and TRBJ2-5; D may be TRBD2 (6 bases). Trimming left V 0 bases short and J 4 bases short, with 18 bases between. This CDR3 has 17 residues. Germline-derived CDR1 and CDR2 are LGHNA and YSLEER. CDR3 sequence: CASSQDLKGGRAETQYF. The CDR3 DNA follows: TGCGCCAGCAGCCAAGATTTGAAGGGAGGTCGGGCAGAGACCCAGTACTTC.

The chain uses TRBV2 and TRBJ1-2, with D possibly TRBD1 on 5 matching bases. CDR1 and CDR2 (germline): SNHLY, FYNNEI. Trimming left V 6 bases short and J 3 bases short, with 11 bases between. The CDR3 has 13 residues. CDR3 bases: TGTGCCAGCAGGCTAGACAGTGACTATGGCTACACCTTC. Translation gives CASRLDSDYGYTF.

In its sample, this clone was seen once. V and J are TRBV2 and TRBJ2-5; D perhaps matches TRBD2 (6 bases). V lost 10 bases and J 5 bases, leaving 14 bases between the germline ends. CDR1 and CDR2 from the germline V gene are SNHLY and FYNNEI. The CDR3 totals 12 residues. DNA for the CDR3: TGTGCCATCCTCGGGAGCAGTGAGACCCAGTACTTC. It translates to CAILGSSETQYF.

The chain has TRBV5-6 and TRBJ2-1; 9 nucleotides align to TRBD1. CDR1 SGHDT and CDR2 YYEEEE come from the germline V gene. After removal of 4 bases from V and 8 bases from J, the junction contained 4 bases not matched to a gene. This CDR3 spans 13 amino acids. The DNA of the CDR3 is TGTGCCAGCAGCAGGGGACAGGGCGATGAGCAGTTCTTC. Its translation is CASSRGQGDEQFF.

The genes are TRBV6-1 and TRBJ2-7; 11 bases agree with TRBD2. Germline CDR1 and CDR2: MNHNS and SASEGT. The CDR3 contains 18 residues. V lost 1 base, J lost 0 bases, and 8 bases stayed unmatched. For the CDR3, the DNA is TGTGCCAGCAGTGAAGGAGCTAGCGGGAGGCCGAGCTCCTACGAGCAGTACTTC. As protein: CASSEGASGRPSSYEQYF.

Here the CDR3 DNA reads TGTGCCAGCAGCACGGGACTAAGCACAGATACGCAGTATTTT. Amino acids: CASSTGLSTDTQYF. The rearrangement joins TRBV7-9 to TRBJ2-3; 7 nucleotides agree with TRBD2. Germline lookup yields CDR1 SEHNR and CDR2 FQNEAQ (reference sequence). The CDR3 covers 14 residues. J gave up 0 bases and V 5 bases, and 2 bases lay outside the gene matches.

The rearrangement links TRBV9 to TRBJ2-3; TRBD2 matches 10 bases. V trimming: 7 bases; J trimming: 3 bases; junction bases outside the gene matches: 11. The length of the CDR3 is 16 residues. Germline V gene sequence: CDR1 SGDLS, CDR2 YYNGEE. CDR3 protein: CASGRLGTSETDTQYF. For the CDR3, the DNA is TGTGCCAGCGGCAGACTCGGGACTAGCGAGACAGATACGCAGTATTTT.

V usage is TRBV21-1 and J usage is TRBJ1-2; the table's D call of TRBD1 was not tested on the DNA. TRBV21-1 constitutes a pseudogene. This CDR3 region has 13 residues. CDR3 protein: CASSKEQDYGYTF. The CDR3, as DNA: TGTGCCAGCAGCAAAGAACAGGACTATGGCTACACCTTC.

This clone was observed a single time. The rearrangement joins TRBV28 to TRBJ2-7; TRBD2 agrees at 14 bases. V lost 4 bases and J lost 2; bases outside the gene matches: 7. The CDR3 sequence is 17 residues long. Per the germline V gene, CDR1 is MDHEN and CDR2 is SYDVKM. The CDR3 region has the DNA TGTGCCAGCAGTTCCCCTTGGACTAGCGGGGGGACCTACGAGCAGTACTTC. Translation gives CASSSPWTSGGTYEQYF. The complete variable domain, with remaining parts taken from reference TRBV28 and TRBJ2-7, reads DVKVTQSSRYLVKRTGEKVFLECVQDMDHENMFWYRQDPGLGLRLIYFSYDVKMKEKGDIPEGYSVSREKKERFSLILESASTNQTSMYLCASSSPWTSGGTYEQYFGPGTRLTVT.

The chain employs TRBV7-6 and TRBJ2-5; no reliable D call. The ends were cut back, 1 base at V and 3 bases at J, with 9 bases in the middle. There are 14 residues in the CDR3. Germline CDR1 and CDR2: SGHVS and FNYEAQ. The CDR3 sequence is CASSLDPNEETQYF. CDR3 bases: TGTGCCAGCAGCTTAGATCCTAACGAAGAGACCCAGTACTTC.

V and J are TRBV2 and TRBJ2-1; TRBD2 might be the D (6 bases). CDR3 length: 15 amino acids. CDR1 is SNHLY and CDR2 is FYNNEI in the germline V gene. The V end lost 5 bases, the J end lost 7 bases, and 18 bases lay between the germline ends. The CDR3 DNA follows: TGTGCCAGCAGTCAACACGCGGGGCTGGCTAATGAGCAGTTCTTC. Translated, it gives CASSQHAGLANEQFF. The variable domain in full, completed from reference TRBV2 and TRBJ2-1, reads EPEVTQTPSHQVTQMGQEVILRCVPISNHLYFYWYRQILGQKVEFLVSFYNNEISEKSEIFDDQFSVERPDGSNFTLKIRSTKLEDSAMYFCASSQHAGLANEQFFGPGTRLTVL.

The chain recombines TRBV21-1 with TRBJ1-5; the D call TRBD1 from the table was never checked on the DNA. TRBV21-1 is a pseudogene locus. CDR3 length: 17 amino acids. CDR3 loop: CASSKVRAGQYNQPQHF. CDR3 sequence (DNA): TGTGCCAGCAGCAAAGTGCGTGCAGGGCAATACAATCAGCCCCAGCATTTT.

The rearrangement uses TRBV28 and TRBJ1-2; D unresolved. The CDR3 has 14 residues. V gave up 5 bases and J gave up 8 bases, with 18 bases separating them. Germline CDR1 is MDHEN and CDR2 is SYDVKM. CDR3: CASSLGPDREGYTF. For the CDR3, the DNA is TGTGCCAGCAGTCTAGGTCCGGATCGGGAGGGCTACACCTTC.

The chain couples TRBV19 to TRBJ1-6, with unresolved D. Trimming pared 3 bases from V and 15 bases from J, leaving 9 bases between. This CDR3 is 11 amino acids long. Germline assignment: CDR1 LNHDA and CDR2 SQIVND (reference sequence). As DNA, the CDR3 is TGTGCCAGTAGTATGGGCGCAAACCTCCACTTT. This translates into CASSMGANLHF.